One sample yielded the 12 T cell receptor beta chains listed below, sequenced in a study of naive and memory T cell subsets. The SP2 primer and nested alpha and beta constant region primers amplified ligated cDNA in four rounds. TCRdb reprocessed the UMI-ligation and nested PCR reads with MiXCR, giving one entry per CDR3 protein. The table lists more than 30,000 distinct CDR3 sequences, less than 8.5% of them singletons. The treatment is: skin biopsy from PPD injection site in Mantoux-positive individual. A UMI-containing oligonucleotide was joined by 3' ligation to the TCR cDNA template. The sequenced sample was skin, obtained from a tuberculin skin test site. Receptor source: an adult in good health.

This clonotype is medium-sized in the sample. CDR3: CASSLTYNEQFF. In DNA form, the CDR3 reads TGTGCCAGCAGCTTAACCTACAATGAGCAGTTCTTC. J is TRBJ2-1 and V is TRBV7-2; no definite D call. Germline V CDR1 and CDR2: SGHTA, FQGNSA. The CDR3 runs to 12 residues. With 2 bases removed from V and 2 bases from J, the gap between germline ends came to 1 base.

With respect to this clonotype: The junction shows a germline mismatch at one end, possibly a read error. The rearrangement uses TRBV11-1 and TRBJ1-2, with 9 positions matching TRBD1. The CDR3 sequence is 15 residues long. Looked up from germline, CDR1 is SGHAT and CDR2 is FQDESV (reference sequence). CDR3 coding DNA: TGTGCCAGCAGCTTCGAAGGGACAGGGCACTATGGCGACACCTTC. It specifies CASSFEGTGHYGDTF.

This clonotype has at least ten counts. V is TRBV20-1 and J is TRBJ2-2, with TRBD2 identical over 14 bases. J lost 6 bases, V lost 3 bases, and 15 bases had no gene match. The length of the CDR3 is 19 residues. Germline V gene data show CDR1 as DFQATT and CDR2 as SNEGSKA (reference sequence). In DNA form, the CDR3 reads TGCAGTGCTAGCCGTCCCGGGACTAGCGGGGGCTCTTTGGCCGGGGAGCTGTTTTTT. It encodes CSASRPGTSGGSLAGELFF.

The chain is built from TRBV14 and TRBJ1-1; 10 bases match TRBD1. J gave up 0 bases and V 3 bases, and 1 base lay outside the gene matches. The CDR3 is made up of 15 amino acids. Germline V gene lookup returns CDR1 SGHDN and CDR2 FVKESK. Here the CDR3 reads CASSQDRGLNTEAFF. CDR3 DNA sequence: TGTGCCAGCAGCCAGGACAGGGGGTTGAACACTGAAGCTTTCTTT. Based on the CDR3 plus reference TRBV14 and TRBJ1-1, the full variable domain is EAGVTQFPSHSVIEKGQTVTLRCDPISGHDNLYWYRRVMGKEIKFLLHFVKESKQDESGMPNNRFLAERTGGTYSTLKVQPAELEDSGVYFCASSQDRGLNTEAFFGQGTRLTVV.

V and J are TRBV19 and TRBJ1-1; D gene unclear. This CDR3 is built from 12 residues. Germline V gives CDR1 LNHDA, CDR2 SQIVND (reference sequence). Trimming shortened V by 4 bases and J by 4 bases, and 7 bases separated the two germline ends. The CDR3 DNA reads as TGTGCCAGTAGTAAAGGATTCACTGAAGCTTTCTTT. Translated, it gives CASSKGFTEAFF.

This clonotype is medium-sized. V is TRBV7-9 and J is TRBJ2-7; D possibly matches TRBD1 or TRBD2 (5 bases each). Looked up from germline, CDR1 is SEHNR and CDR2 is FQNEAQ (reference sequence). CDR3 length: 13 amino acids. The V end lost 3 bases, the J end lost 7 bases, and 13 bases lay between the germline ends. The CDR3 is CASSLRRDGEQYF. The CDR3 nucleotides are TGTGCCAGCAGCTTGCGCAGGGACGGGGAGCAGTACTTC. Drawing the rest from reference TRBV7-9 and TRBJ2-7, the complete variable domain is DTGVSQNPRHKITKRGQNVTFRCDPISEHNRLYWYRQTLGQGPEFLTYFQNEAQLEKSRLLSDRFSAERPKGSFSTLEIQRTEQGDSAMYLCASSLRRDGEQYFGPGTRLTVT.

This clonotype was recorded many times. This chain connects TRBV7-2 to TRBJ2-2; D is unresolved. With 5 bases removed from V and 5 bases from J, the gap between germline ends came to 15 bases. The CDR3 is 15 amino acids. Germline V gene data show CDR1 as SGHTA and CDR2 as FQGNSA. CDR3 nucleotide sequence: TGTGCCAGCAGCCCCACCGGTCTCAGGACCGGGGAGCTGTTTTTT. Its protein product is CASSPTGLRTGELFF. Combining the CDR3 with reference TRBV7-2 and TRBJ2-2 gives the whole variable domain GAGVSQSPSNKVTEKGKDVELRCDPISGHTALYWYRQSLGQGLEFLIYFQGNSAPDKSGLPSDRFSAERTGGSVSTLTIQRTQQEDSAVYLCASSPTGLRTGELFFGEGSRLTVL.

The CDR3 DNA reads TGTGCCAGCAGCTCCCAGGGTCTCAATCAGCCCCAGCATTTT. It encodes CASSSQGLNQPQHF. The chain recombines TRBV7-2 with TRBJ1-5, with D perhaps matching TRBD1 (5 bases). Trimming removed 4 bases from V and 3 bases from J, with 10 bases in between. The CDR3 runs to 14 residues. Germline CDR1 is SGHTA and CDR2 is FQGNSA.

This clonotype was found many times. The CDR3 nucleotides read TGCAGTGCGACCATGAACAATGAGCAGTTCTTC. Translation: CSATMNNEQFF. The chain recombines TRBV20-1 with TRBJ2-1; no definite D call. This CDR3 region has 11 residues. The germline V gene encodes CDR1 DFQATT and CDR2 SNEGSKA (reference sequence). V was clipped by 6 bases and J by 5 bases, with 8 bases between them.

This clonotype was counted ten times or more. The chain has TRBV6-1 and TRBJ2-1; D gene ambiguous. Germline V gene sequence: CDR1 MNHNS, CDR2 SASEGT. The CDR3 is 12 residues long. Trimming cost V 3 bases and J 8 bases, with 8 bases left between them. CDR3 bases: TGTGCCAGCAGTGATATTGGGTATGAGCAGTTCTTC. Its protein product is CASSDIGYEQFF.

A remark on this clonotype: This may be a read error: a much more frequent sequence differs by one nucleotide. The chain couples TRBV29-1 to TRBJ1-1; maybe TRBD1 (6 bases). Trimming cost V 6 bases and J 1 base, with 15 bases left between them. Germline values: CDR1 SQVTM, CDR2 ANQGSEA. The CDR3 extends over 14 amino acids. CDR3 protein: CSVAQGRRNTEAFF. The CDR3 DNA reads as TGCAGCGTAGCTCAGGGGCGGAGGAACACTGAAGCTTTCTTT.

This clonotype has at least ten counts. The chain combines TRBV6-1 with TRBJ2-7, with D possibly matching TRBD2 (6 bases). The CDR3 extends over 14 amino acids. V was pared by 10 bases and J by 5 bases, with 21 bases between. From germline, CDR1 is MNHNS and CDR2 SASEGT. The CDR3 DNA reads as TGTGCCATATCACTCCCGGGGTGCGGGGACGAGCAGTACTTC. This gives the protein CAISLPGCGDEQYF.